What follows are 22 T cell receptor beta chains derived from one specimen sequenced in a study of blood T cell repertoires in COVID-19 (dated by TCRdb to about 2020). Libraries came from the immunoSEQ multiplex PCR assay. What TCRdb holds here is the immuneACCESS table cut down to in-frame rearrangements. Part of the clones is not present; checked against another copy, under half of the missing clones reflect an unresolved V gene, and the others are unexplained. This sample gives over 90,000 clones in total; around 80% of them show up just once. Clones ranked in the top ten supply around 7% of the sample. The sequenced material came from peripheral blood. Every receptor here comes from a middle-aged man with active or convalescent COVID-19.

The CDR3 reads CASSRQDVTEAFF. The CDR3 nucleotides are TGTGCCAGCTCACGACAGGACGTCACTGAAGCTTTCTTT. The chain joins TRBV18 to TRBJ1-1; D may be TRBD1 (6 bases). The germline V gene encodes CDR1 KGHSH and CDR2 LQKENI. This CDR3 comprises 13 residues. The V end was cut by 4 bases, the J end by 4 bases, with 10 bases between.

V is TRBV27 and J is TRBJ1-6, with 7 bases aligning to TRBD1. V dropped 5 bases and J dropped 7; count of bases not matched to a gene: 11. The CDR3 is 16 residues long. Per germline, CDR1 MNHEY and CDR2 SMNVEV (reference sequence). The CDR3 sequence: CASSPTLDRYNSPLHF. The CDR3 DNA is TGTGCCAGCAGTCCCACTTTGGACAGGTACAATTCACCCCTCCACTTT.

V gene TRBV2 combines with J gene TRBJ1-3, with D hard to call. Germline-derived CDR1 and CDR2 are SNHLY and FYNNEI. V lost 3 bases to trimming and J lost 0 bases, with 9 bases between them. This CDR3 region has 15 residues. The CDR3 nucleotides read TGTGCCAGCAGTGAGTCAGGCTACTCTGGAAACACCATATATTTT. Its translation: CASSESGYSGNTIYF. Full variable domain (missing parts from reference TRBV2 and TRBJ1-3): EPEVTQTPSHQVTQMGQEVILRCVPISNHLYFYWYRQILGQKVEFLVSFYNNEISEKSEIFDDQFSVERPDGSNFTLKIRSTKLEDSAMYFCASSESGYSGNTIYFGEGSWLTVV.

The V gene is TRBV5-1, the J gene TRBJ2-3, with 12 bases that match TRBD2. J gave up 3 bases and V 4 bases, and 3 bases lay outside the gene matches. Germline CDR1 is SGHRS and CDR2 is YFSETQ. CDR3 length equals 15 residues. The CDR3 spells CASSPTSGGTDTQYF. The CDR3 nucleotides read TGCGCCAGCAGCCCCACTAGCGGGGGGACAGATACGCAGTATTTT.

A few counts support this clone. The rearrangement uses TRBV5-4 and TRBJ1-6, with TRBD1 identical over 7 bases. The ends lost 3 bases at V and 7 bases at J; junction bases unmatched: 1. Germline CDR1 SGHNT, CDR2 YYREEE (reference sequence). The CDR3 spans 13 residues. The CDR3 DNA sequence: TGTGCCAGCAGCTGGGGACAGAATTCACCCCTCCACTTT. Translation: CASSWGQNSPLHF.

The CDR3 sequence is CASSTIASSGGEDTQYF. The CDR3 DNA reads as TGTGCCAGTAGTACCATCGCATCGAGCGGGGGGGAAGATACGCAGTATTTT. The chain has TRBV19 and TRBJ2-3, with TRBD2 identical over 10 bases. In germline, CDR1 is LNHDA, CDR2 SQIVND (reference sequence). V trimming: 4 bases; J trimming: 5 bases; junction bases outside the gene matches: 12. CDR3 length: 17 amino acids.

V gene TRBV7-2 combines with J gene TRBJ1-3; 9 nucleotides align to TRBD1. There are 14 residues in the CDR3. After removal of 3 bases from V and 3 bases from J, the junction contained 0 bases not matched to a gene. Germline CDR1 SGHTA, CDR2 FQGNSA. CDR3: CASSLDRGGNTIYF. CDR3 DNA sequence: TGTGCCAGCAGCTTGGACAGGGGTGGAAACACCATATATTTT. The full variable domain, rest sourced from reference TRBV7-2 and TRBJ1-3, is GAGVSQSPSNKVTEKGKDVELRCDPISGHTALYWYRQSLGQGLEFLIYFQGNSAPDKSGLPSDRFSAERTGGSVSTLTIQRTQQEDSAVYLCASSLDRGGNTIYFGEGSWLTVV.

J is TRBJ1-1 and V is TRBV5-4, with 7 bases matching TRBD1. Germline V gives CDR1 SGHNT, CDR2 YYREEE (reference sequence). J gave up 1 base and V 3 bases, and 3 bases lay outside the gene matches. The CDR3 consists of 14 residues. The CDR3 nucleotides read TGTGCCAGCAGCTGGGGACAGCAGAACACTGAAGCTTTCTTT. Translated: CASSWGQQNTEAFF.

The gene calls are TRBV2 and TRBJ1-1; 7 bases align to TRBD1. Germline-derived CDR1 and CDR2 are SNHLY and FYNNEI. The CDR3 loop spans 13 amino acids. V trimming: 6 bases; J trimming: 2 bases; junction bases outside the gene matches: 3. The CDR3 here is CASSRQGNTEAFF. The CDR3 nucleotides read TGTGCCAGCAGCCGACAGGGTAACACTGAAGCTTTCTTT.

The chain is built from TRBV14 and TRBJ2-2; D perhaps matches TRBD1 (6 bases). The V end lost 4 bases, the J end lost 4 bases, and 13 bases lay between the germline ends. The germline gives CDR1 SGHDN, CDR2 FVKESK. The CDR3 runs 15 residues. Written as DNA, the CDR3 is TGTGCCAGCAGCCCAACAGGGAAGGCCACCGGGGAGCTGTTTTTT. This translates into CASSPTGKATGELFF.

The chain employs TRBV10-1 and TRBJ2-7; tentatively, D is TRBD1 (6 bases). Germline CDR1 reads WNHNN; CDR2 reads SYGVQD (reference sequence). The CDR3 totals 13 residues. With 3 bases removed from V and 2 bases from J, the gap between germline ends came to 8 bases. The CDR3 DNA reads TGCGCCAGCAGTGACAGGGGAGCCTACGAGCAGTACTTC. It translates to CASSDRGAYEQYF.

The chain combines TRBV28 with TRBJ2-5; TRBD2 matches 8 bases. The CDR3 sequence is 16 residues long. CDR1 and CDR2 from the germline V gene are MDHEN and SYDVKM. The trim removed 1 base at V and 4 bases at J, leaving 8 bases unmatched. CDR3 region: CASSLYPGGLTETQYF. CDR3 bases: TGTGCCAGCAGTTTATATCCGGGGGGGCTTACAGAGACCCAGTACTTC.

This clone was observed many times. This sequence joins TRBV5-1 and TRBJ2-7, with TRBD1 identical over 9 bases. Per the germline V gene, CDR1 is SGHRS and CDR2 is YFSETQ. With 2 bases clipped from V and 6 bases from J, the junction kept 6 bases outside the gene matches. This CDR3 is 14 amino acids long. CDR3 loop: CASSLGQGQSEQYF. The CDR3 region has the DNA TGCGCCAGCAGCTTAGGACAGGGGCAAAGCGAGCAGTACTTC.

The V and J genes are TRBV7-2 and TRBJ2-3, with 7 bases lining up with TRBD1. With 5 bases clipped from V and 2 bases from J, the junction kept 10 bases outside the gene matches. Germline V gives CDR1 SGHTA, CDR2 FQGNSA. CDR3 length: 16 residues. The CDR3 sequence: CASSPYRGEPTDTQYF. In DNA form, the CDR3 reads TGTGCCAGCAGCCCTTACAGGGGTGAACCCACAGATACGCAGTATTTT.

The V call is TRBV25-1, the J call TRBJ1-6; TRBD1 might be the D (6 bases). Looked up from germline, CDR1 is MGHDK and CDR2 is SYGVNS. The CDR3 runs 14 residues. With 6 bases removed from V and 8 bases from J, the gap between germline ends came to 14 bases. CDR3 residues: CASRKTGGDSPLHF. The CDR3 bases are TGTGCCAGCAGGAAGACAGGTGGGGATTCACCCCTCCACTTT.

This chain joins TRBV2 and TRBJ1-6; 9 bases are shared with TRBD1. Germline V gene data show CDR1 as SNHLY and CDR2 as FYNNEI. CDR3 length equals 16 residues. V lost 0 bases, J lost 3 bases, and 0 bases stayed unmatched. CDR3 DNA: TGTGCCAGCAGTGAAGCGGACAGGGGCTATAATTCACCCCTCCACTTT. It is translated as CASSEADRGYNSPLHF.

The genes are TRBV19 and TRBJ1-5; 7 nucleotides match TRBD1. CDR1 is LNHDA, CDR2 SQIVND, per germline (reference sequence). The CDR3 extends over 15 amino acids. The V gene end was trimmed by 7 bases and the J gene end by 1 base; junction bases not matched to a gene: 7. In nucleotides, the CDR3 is TGTGCCAGTACCCAGGGGGTCGGAAGCAATCAGCCCCAGCATTTT. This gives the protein CASTQGVGSNQPQHF.

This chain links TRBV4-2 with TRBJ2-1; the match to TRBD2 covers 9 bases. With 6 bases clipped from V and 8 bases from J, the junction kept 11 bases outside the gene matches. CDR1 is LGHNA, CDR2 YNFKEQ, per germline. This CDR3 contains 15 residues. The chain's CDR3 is CASRPSGTSHDEQFF. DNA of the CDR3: TGTGCCAGCAGACCTTCAGGGACTAGCCATGATGAGCAGTTCTTC.

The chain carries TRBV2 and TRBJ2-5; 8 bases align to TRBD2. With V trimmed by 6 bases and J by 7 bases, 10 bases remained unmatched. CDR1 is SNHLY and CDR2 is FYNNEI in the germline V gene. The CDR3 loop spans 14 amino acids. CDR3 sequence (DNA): TGTGCCAGCAGCCTCGAGAGCGGGGGCGGGACCCAGTACTTC. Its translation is CASSLESGGGTQYF.

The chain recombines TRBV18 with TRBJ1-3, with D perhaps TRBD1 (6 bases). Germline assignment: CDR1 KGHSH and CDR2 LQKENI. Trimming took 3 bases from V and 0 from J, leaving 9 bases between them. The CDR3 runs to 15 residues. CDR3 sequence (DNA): TGTGCCAGCTCACCTTCAGGGGACTCTGGAAACACCATATATTTT. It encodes CASSPSGDSGNTIYF.

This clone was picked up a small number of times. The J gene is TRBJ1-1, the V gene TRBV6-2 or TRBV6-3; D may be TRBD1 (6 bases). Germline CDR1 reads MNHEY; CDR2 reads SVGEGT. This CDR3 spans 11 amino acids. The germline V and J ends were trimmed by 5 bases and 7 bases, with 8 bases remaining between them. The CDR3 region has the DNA TGTGCCAGCAGTCAGGGGAATGAAGCTTTCTTT. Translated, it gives CASSQGNEAFF.

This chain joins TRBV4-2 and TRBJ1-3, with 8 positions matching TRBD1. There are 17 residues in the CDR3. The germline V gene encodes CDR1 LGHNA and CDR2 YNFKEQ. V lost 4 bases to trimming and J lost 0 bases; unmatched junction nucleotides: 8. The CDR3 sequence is CASSPGTGPFSGNTIYF. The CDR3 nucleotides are TGTGCCAGCAGCCCGGGGACAGGACCTTTCTCTGGAAACACCATATATTTT.